This TCR beta chain was retrieved from a study of metastatic and nonmetastatic thyroid tumors. Study context: Comparison of repertoires was carried out across blood and tumor or nodule tissue from malignant and benign thyroid patients.

This clone occurred many times. Its specificity is not known. Broader study findings: As reported, TCR beta diversity in blood and tumor was significantly higher in malignant thyroid tumors than in benign nodules.

As handled by the study authors: Variation in CDR3 across clinicopathological groups served as the basis for constructing a distant-metastasis classifier in papillary thyroid cancer. Through MiXCR, TCRdb re-clonotyped the PCR reads. These V and J calls rely on TCRdb rather than the paper's analysis. The data show some 93,000 clones, with roughly 12% seen just once and around 11% held by the top ten. The entire patient cohort was treatment-naive prior to thyroid surgery. The source is a female donor with papillary thyroid cancer or a benign thyroid nodule (not recorded which). Some clones in this sample may be carry-over from other donors' samples. Sequencing used blood.

CDR3 coding DNA: TGCAGCGTTTCCCTCGGGACAGGGGGTAGTGAGACCCAGTACTTC. Its translation: CSVSLGTGGSETQYF. This chain uses TRBV29-1 with TRBJ2-5, with 11 nucleotides matching TRBD1. Germline loops: CDR1 SQVTM, CDR2 ANQGSEA. The CDR3 length is 15 residues. V was clipped by 5 bases and J by 5 bases; unmatched bases: 10.